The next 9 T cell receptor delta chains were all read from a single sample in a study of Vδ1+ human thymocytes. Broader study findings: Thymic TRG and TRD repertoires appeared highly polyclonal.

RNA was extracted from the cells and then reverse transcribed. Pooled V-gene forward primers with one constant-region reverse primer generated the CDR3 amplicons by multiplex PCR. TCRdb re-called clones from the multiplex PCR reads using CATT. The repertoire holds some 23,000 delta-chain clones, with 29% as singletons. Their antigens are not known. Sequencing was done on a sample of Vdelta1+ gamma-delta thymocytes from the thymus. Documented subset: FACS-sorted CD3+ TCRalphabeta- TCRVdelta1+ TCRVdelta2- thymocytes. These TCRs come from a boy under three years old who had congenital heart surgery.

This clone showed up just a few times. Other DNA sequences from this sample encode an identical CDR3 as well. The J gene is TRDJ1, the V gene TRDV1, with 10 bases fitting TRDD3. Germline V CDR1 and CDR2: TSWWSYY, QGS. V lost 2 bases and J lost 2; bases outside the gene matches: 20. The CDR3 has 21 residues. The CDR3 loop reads CALGERSFHFGGYRLTDKLIF. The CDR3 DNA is TGTGCTCTTGGGGAAAGGTCCTTTCACTTTGGGGGATACCGTCTAACCGATAAACTCATCTTT.

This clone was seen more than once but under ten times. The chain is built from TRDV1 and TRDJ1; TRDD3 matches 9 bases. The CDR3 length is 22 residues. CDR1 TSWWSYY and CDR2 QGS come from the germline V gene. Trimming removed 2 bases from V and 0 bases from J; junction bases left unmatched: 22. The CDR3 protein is CALGETPFFYWGTRDYTDKLIF. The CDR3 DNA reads TGTGCTCTTGGGGAAACTCCCTTCTTTTACTGGGGGACCCGAGACTACACCGATAAACTCATCTTT.

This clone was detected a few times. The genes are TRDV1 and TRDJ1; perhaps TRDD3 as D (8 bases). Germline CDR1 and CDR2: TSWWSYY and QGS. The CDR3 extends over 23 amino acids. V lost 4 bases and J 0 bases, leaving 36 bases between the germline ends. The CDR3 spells CALGGPPSPSFPLGVMYTDKLIF. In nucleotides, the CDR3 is TGTGCTCTTGGGGGTCCCCCCTCTCCTTCCTTCCCACTGGGGGTCATGTACACCGATAAACTCATCTTT.

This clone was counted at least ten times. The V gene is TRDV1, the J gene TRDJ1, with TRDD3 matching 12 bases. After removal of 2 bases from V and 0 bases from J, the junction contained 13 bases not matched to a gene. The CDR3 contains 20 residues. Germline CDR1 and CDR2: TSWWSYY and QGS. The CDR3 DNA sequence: TGTGCTCTTGGGGAATTGTACCTAACTGGGGGATACCCGTACACCGATAAACTCATCTTT. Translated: CALGELYLTGGYPYTDKLIF.

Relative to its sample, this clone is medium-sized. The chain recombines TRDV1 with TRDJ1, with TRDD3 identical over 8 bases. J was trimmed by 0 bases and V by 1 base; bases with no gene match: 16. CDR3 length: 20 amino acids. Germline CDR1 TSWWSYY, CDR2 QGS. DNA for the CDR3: TGTGCTCTTGGGGAACCCATACCCCTGGGGATACCGAGGTACACCGATAAACTCATCTTT. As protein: CALGEPIPLGIPRYTDKLIF.

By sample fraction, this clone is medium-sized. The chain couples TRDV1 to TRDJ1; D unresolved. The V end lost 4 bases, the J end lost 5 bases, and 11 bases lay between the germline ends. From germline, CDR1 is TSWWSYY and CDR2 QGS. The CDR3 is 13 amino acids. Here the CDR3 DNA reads TGTGCTCTTGGGGGACCAGATTCGGATAAACTCATCTTT. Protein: CALGGPDSDKLIF.

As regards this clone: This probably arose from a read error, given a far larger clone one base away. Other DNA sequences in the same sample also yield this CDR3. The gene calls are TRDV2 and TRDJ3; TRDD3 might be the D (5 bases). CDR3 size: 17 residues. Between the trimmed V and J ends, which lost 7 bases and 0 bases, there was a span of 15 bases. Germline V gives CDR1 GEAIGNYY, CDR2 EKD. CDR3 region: CACGGDRSSWDTRQMFF. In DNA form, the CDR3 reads TGTGCCTGCGGTGGGGACAGAAGCTCCTGGGACACCCGACAGATGTTTTTC.

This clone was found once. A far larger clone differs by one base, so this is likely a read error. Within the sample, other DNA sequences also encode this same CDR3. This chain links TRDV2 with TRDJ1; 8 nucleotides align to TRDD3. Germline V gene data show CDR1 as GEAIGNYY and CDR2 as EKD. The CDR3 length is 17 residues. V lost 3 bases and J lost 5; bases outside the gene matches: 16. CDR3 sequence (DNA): TGTGCCTGTGACCTTTGTACTGGGGGCCTTCTCACTGATAAACTCATCTTT. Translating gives CACDLCTGGLLTDKLIF.

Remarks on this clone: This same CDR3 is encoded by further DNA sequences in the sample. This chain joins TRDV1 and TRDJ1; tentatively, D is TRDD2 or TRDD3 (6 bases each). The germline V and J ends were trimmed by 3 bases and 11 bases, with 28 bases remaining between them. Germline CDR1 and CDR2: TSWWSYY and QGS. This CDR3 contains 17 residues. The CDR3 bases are TGTGCTCTTGGGGATCTCTGGGGTGAAGACTCCTACGGCCCCCTCATCTTT. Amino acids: CALGDLWGEDSYGPLIF.